This T cell receptor (beta chain) was retrieved from a study of graft-versus-host responses after intestinal transplantation. About the study: Every recipient had anti-thymocyte globulin induction and roughly three years of tacrolimus plus steroids. Study-wide results and limits: Recipient marrow harbored GvH clones, some of which surfaced first in ileum or blood. Some patients had graft-donor T cell macrochimerism, and their allografts showed high graft-versus-host to host-versus-graft clonal ratios. Early HvG declines after transplant were associated with peak circulating GvH clone levels.

The data were produced by immunoSEQ multiplex PCR, yet TCRdb's version contains in-frame clones alone and is incomplete. The repertoire holds roughly 77,000 clones, approximately 88% seen once, with roughly 2.5% in the top ten. The CDR3 totals 16 residues. CDR1 and CDR2 (germline): SGDLS, YYNGEE. J was trimmed by 0 bases and V by 3 bases; bases with no gene match: 6. Turning to this clone: Its target is unknown.

The V gene is TRBV9, the J gene TRBJ2-3; 8 nucleotides match TRBD2. The source is a human donor who received an intestinal transplant. The sample in question was unstimulated CD8+ T cells sorted from spleen or lymph node cells, obtained before intestinal transplant. The CDR3 nucleotides are TGTGCCAGCAGCGCGTTCGGGGGGGCCAGCACAGATACGCAGTATTTT. Translated, it gives CASSAFGGASTDTQYF.